This T cell receptor beta chain is drawn from a study of blood T cell repertoires in COVID-19. The CDR3 totals 15 residues. Germline V gene lookup returns CDR1 GTSNPN and CDR2 SVGIG (reference sequence). After removal of 2 bases from V and 1 base from J, the junction contained 8 bases not matched to a gene. Profiling relied on immunoSEQ multiplex PCR, and the TCRdb table lists in-frame clones only, not all of them. The profile covers about 130,000 clones, with 79% appearing a single time and roughly 5.1% taken by the ten largest. The sample was peripheral blood. The receptor's source is a woman in her sixties or seventies with COVID-19, enrolled during active disease. The chain has TRBV30 and TRBJ2-7, with 7 bases that match TRBD2. DNA of the CDR3: TGTGCCTGGAGTTGGGGTAGCGGGCGTTCCTACGAGCAGTACTTC. Translation: CAWSWGSGRSYEQYF.